Below, 15 T cell receptor beta chains from the same sample are listed, as sequenced in a study of blood T cell repertoires in COVID-19. This table comes from immunoSEQ multiplex PCR, and its TCRdb copy is limited to in-frame clones, with some not included. The data contain around 40,000 clones, about four fifths of them seen just once; the ten biggest clones take up about 40%. Sequencing was performed on peripheral blood. Receptors were obtained from a man of 80 years or more with active or convalescent COVID-19.

The chain employs TRBV28 and TRBJ2-7; 9 bases align to TRBD1. Germline trimming cut 7 bases from V and 5 bases from J; bases unmatched to any gene: 9. CDR1 is MDHEN, CDR2 SYDVKM, per germline. There are 14 residues in the CDR3. The CDR3 is CASTPGQGFHEQYF. The CDR3 DNA reads TGTGCCAGCACCCCGGGACAGGGCTTCCACGAGCAGTACTTC.

CDR3 bases: TGTGCCAGCAGTTGGGACAGTCAACAGCCCCAGCATTTT. This gives the protein CASSWDSQQPQHF. This rearrangement joins TRBV12-3 or TRBV12-4 to TRBJ1-5; 7 bases match TRBD1. There are 13 residues in the CDR3. The V and J ends lost 4 bases and 7 bases, in that order; junction bases with no gene match: 4.

This chain links TRBV24-1 with TRBJ2-3; TRBD1 matches at 8 bases. Trimming at V came to 2 bases and at J to 2 bases, leaving 5 bases not matched to a gene. Germline V CDR1 and CDR2: KGHDR, SFDVKD. The CDR3 sequence is 16 residues long. CDR3 protein: CATSDSGTGDTDTQYF. CDR3 DNA: TGTGCCACCAGTGATTCAGGGACAGGAGACACAGATACGCAGTATTTT.

The rearrangement links TRBV24-1 to TRBJ2-2; a weak D match, TRBD1 (6 bases). Trimming took off 8 bases at V and 2 bases at J, with 8 bases between the two ends. This CDR3 region has 13 residues. Per germline, CDR1 KGHDR and CDR2 SFDVKD. The CDR3 is CATMDRNTGELFF. Written as DNA, the CDR3 is TGTGCCACCATGGACAGAAACACCGGGGAGCTGTTTTTT.

As DNA, the CDR3 is TGTGCCAGCAGCTTGGCCTCCTCCTACGAGCAGTACTTC. Protein: CASSLASSYEQYF. This chain joins TRBV5-4 and TRBJ2-7; D is unresolved. The CDR3 is 13 residues long. Germline CDR1 SGHNT, CDR2 YYREEE (reference sequence). V was clipped by 0 bases and J by 0 bases, with 4 bases between them.

This chain links TRBV7-2 with TRBJ2-7; TRBD1 agrees at 9 bases. The ends lost 5 bases at V and 4 bases at J; junction bases unmatched: 9. Germline V gene lookup returns CDR1 SGHTA and CDR2 FQGNSA. The CDR3 runs to 15 residues. The CDR3 protein is CASSDGPGQGYEQYF. CDR3 coding DNA: TGTGCCAGCAGCGATGGACCGGGACAGGGTTACGAGCAGTACTTC.

This clone came up once. The genes are TRBV7-8 and TRBJ1-1, with D unresolved. The CDR3 consists of 13 residues. V gave up 1 base and J gave up 3 bases, with 6 bases separating them. The germline V gene has CDR1 SGHVS and CDR2 FQNEAQ. This CDR3 is CASSLETDTEAFF. The CDR3 nucleotides read TGTGCCAGCAGCTTAGAAACAGACACTGAAGCTTTCTTT.

The chain uses TRBV18 and TRBJ2-3; 8 bases map to TRBD1. CDR3 length equals 16 residues. V trimming: 3 bases; J trimming: 1 base; junction bases outside the gene matches: 6. CDR1 and CDR2 from the germline V gene are KGHSH and LQKENI. The CDR3 DNA sequence: TGTGCCAGCTCACCCCTTGGGACAGGTGGCACAGATACGCAGTATTTT. Protein sequence: CASSPLGTGGTDTQYF. Based on the CDR3 plus reference TRBV18 and TRBJ2-3, the full variable domain is NAGVMQNPRHLVRRRGQEARLRCSPMKGHSHVYWYRQLPEEGLKFMVYLQKENIIDESGMPKERFSAEFPKEGPSILRIQQVVRGDSAAYFCASSPLGTGGTDTQYFGPGTRLTVL.

This sequence joins TRBV11-2 and TRBJ2-4, with 7 nucleotides matching TRBD1. With V trimmed by 1 base and J by 0 bases, 3 bases remained unmatched. CDR1 SGHAT and CDR2 FQNNGV come from the germline V gene. The CDR3 spans 16 residues. The CDR3 DNA is TGTGCCAGCAGCTTAGGAGGGGGCGCAGCCAAAAACATTCAGTACTTC. It is translated as CASSLGGGAAKNIQYF. The full variable domain, rest sourced from reference TRBV11-2 and TRBJ2-4, is EAGVAQSPRYKIIEKRQSVAFWCNPISGHATLYWYQQILGQGPKLLIQFQNNGVVDDSQLPKDRFSAERLKGVDSTLKIQPAKLEDSAVYLCASSLGGGAAKNIQYFGAGTRLSVL.

The J gene is TRBJ2-5, the V gene TRBV10-3, with 12 bases matching TRBD1. The CDR3 covers 17 residues. The germline V gene has CDR1 ENHRY and CDR2 SYGVKD. J was trimmed by 5 bases and V by 2 bases; bases with no gene match: 9. CDR3 DNA sequence: TGTGCCATCAGTGAGCCTTCGGGACAGGGGGCCGGGGAGACCCAGTACTTC. This gives the protein CAISEPSGQGAGETQYF.

This rearrangement joins TRBV30 to TRBJ1-1, with D possibly matching TRBD1 (6 bases). Germline lookup yields CDR1 GTSNPN and CDR2 SVGIG (reference sequence). V lost 1 base to trimming and J lost 1 base, with 10 bases between them. The CDR3 has 14 residues. CDR3 DNA: TGTGCCTGGAGTGGTAACAGGGCGAACACTGAAGCTTTCTTT. As protein: CAWSGNRANTEAFF. Using reference TRBV30 and TRBJ1-1 for the parts outside the CDR3, the full variable domain is SQTIHQWPATLVQPVGSPLSLECTVEGTSNPNLYWYRQAAGRGLQLLFYSVGIGQISSEVPQNLSASRPQDRQFILSSKKLLLSDSGFYLCAWSGNRANTEAFFGQGTRLTVV.

The chain combines TRBV11-2 with TRBJ2-1; tentatively, D is TRBD2 (6 bases). The CDR3 consists of 15 residues. Trimming stripped 4 bases from V and 2 bases from J, with 12 bases between. Germline CDR1 reads SGHAT; CDR2 reads FQNNGV. The CDR3, as DNA: TGTGCCAGCAGCTCGGCGGGGAACCCCTACAATGAGCAGTTCTTC. Protein sequence: CASSSAGNPYNEQFF.

This clone was seen a handful of times. This sequence joins TRBV27 and TRBJ2-7, with 9 positions matching TRBD2. CDR3 length: 17 amino acids. V lost 2 bases and J lost 7; bases outside the gene matches: 15. Germline values: CDR1 MNHEY, CDR2 SMNVEV (reference sequence). CDR3: CASSLLEASGRPKEQYF. In nucleotides, the CDR3 is TGTGCCAGCAGTTTACTCGAGGCCAGCGGGAGGCCCAAGGAGCAGTACTTC.

With respect to this clone: One base separates it from a far larger clone, so it is likely a read error. CDR3: CASSKQGTGELFF. DNA for the CDR3: TGTGCCAGCAGCAAGCAGGGGACCGGGGAGCTGTTTTTT. The V call is TRBV7-3, the J call TRBJ2-2; TRBD1 is a possible D gene (6 bases). Germline V CDR1 and CDR2: SGHTA, FQGTGA. CDR3 size: 13 residues. Between the trimmed V and J ends, which lost 5 bases and 5 bases, there was a span of 9 bases.

The genes are TRBV7-9 and TRBJ1-2; TRBD1 agrees at 9 bases. The CDR3 runs 16 residues. The V segment lost 4 bases and the J segment 3 bases; nucleotides outside the gene matches: 9. Germline loops: CDR1 SEHNR, CDR2 FQNEAQ (reference sequence). CDR3 nucleotide sequence: TGTGCCAGCAGCTCCCTTCGAAGACAGGGGGACTATGGCTACACCTTC. This gives the protein CASSSLRRQGDYGYTF.